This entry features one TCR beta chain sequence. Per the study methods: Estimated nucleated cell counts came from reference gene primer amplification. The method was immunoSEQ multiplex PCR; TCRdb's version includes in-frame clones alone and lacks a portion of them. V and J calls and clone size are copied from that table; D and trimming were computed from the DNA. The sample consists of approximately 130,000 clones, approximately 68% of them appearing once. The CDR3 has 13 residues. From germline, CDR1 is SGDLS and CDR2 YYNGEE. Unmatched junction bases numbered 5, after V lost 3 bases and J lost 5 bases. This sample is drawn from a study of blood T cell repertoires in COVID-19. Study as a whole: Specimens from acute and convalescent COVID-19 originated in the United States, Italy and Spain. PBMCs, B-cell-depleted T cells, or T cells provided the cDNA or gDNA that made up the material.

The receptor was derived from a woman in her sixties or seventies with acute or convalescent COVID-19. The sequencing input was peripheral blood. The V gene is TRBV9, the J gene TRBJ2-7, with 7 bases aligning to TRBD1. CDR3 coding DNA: TGTGCCAGCAGCGCCGGACAGGCTAACGAGCAGTACTTC. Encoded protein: CASSAGQANEQYF.